What follows are 5 T cell receptor beta chains derived from one specimen sequenced in a study of cytomegalovirus exposure and HLA in healthy donors. The study ran its PCR with 60 Vbeta and 13 Jbeta primers. Assay used: immunoSEQ multiplex PCR; TCRdb lists only in-frame clones, some missing. The sample lists about 120,000 clones; 75% were seen once. Specimen: PBMCs. The receptors derive from a woman between 40 and 55 years old in good health and CMV-seropositive.

This clone was detected once. This rearrangement joins TRBV7-9 to TRBJ1-1, with D unclear. This CDR3 has 12 residues. The germline V gene has CDR1 SEHNR and CDR2 FQNEAQ (reference sequence). Trimming stripped 1 base from V and 5 bases from J, with 5 bases between. CDR3 nucleotides: TGTGCCAGCAGCTTAGGAGAGACTGAAGCTTTCTTT. The encoded protein is CASSLGETEAFF. Full variable domain (remainder filled in from reference TRBV7-9 and TRBJ1-1): DTGVSQNPRHKITKRGQNVTFRCDPISEHNRLYWYRQTLGQGPEFLTYFQNEAQLEKSRLLSDRFSAERPKGSFSTLEIQRTEQGDSAMYLCASSLGETEAFFGQGTRLTVV.

The chain is built from TRBV7-2 and TRBJ2-3; 10 nucleotides align to TRBD1. There are 17 residues in the CDR3. Unmatched junction bases numbered 14, after V lost 4 bases and J lost 7 bases. The germline CDR1 and CDR2 sequences are SGHTA and FQGNSA. CDR3 sequence (DNA): TGTGCCAGCAGCTCTTTTTCGGACAGGGGGGGAAAGAATACGCAGTATTTT. Protein: CASSSFSDRGGKNTQYF.

This chain links TRBV30 with TRBJ1-1, with 7 positions matching TRBD1. The CDR3 contains 15 residues. After removal of 5 bases from V and 1 base from J, the junction contained 10 bases not matched to a gene. CDR1 GTSNPN and CDR2 SVGIG come from the germline V gene (reference sequence). DNA for the CDR3: TGTGCCTGGTGTCGACAGGGTCGGAGGAACACTGAAGCTTTCTTT. Translated, it gives CAWCRQGRRNTEAFF.

This chain connects TRBV27 to TRBJ1-2, with 11 bases identical to TRBD1. The CDR3 runs to 14 residues. Per the germline V gene, CDR1 is MNHEY and CDR2 is SMNVEV (reference sequence). With 5 bases clipped from V and 5 bases from J, the junction kept 4 bases outside the gene matches. This CDR3 is CASSTGTGGYGYTF. As DNA, the CDR3 is TGTGCCAGCAGTACGGGGACAGGGGGGTATGGCTACACCTTC.

This sequence joins TRBV7-2 and TRBJ1-1; tentatively, D is TRBD1 (6 bases). This CDR3 comprises 14 residues. V lost 5 bases, J lost 1 base, and 11 bases lay in between. Germline assignment: CDR1 SGHTA and CDR2 FQGNSA. This CDR3 is CASSPWTANTEAFF. The CDR3 DNA follows: TGTGCCAGCAGCCCCTGGACAGCGAACACTGAAGCTTTCTTT.